These 27 T cell receptor beta chains came from one sample sequenced in a study of CD8 T cells in ankylosing spondylitis. From the 5' RACE reads, TCRdb called clonotypes with MiXCR, one entry per CDR3 protein. The sample contains 250,000 to 300,000 distinct CDR3 sequences, 18% of which appear only once. The specimen was blood, either unsorted or a sorted T cell fraction (not recorded which). The receptors here all came from a male donor with ankylosing spondylitis or in good health (not recorded which).

The chain links TRBV29-1 to TRBJ2-7; 7 bases are a match to TRBD1. After removal of 5 bases from V and 1 base from J, the junction contained 2 bases not matched to a gene. Germline lookup yields CDR1 SQVTM and CDR2 ANQGSEA. CDR3 length: 12 residues. DNA for the CDR3: TGCAGCGTTACGGGACAGTCCTACGAGCAGTACTTC. It codes for CSVTGQSYEQYF.

This clonotype has only a few counts. CDR3 bases: TGCAGCGCGATTCAAAGGGGGCGGGACGAGCAGTACTTC. Translating it yields CSAIQRGRDEQYF. The genes are TRBV29-1 and TRBJ2-7; 7 nucleotides align to TRBD1. Germline assignment: CDR1 SQVTM and CDR2 ANQGSEA. V lost 7 bases to trimming and J lost 5 bases; unmatched junction nucleotides: 11. CDR3 length: 13 amino acids.

This clonotype was seen only a few times. The V and J genes are TRBV7-9 and TRBJ1-1, with TRBD1 identical over 9 bases. V lost 5 bases and J lost 5; bases outside the gene matches: 9. Germline V gives CDR1 SEHNR, CDR2 FQNEAQ (reference sequence). The CDR3 has 15 amino acids. The CDR3 region is CASSLGQGKFTEAFF. The CDR3 DNA follows: TGTGCCAGCAGCCTCGGACAGGGGAAATTTACTGAAGCTTTCTTT.

This clonotype has a count of ten or more. This chain joins TRBV6-5 and TRBJ2-1; 11 nucleotides agree with TRBD2. The germline CDR1 and CDR2 sequences are MNHEY and SVGAGI. CDR3 length: 16 amino acids. Unmatched junction bases numbered 7, after V lost 2 bases and J lost 7 bases. The CDR3, as DNA: TGTGCCAGCAGTTACCAGGGACTAGCGGTCCTTAATGAGCAGTTCTTC. It is translated as CASSYQGLAVLNEQFF.

This clonotype occurred a few times. J is TRBJ1-2 and V is TRBV5-8; 7 positions match TRBD1. The CDR3 consists of 15 residues. Germline CDR1 SGHTS, CDR2 YDEGEE. Germline trimming cut 0 bases from V and 6 bases from J; bases unmatched to any gene: 8. The CDR3 coding sequence is TGTGCCAGCAGCTTGGGACCCTACAGGGGTGATGGCTACACCTTC. Translating it yields CASSLGPYRGDGYTF.

This clonotype was picked up a small number of times. The genes are TRBV18 and TRBJ1-1; no clear D gene. Germline CDR1 and CDR2: KGHSH and LQKENI. V was cut by 4 bases and J by 4 bases, with 16 bases left in between. The length of the CDR3 is 15 residues. As DNA, the CDR3 is TGTGCCAGCTCACATCTGGTTAGGGTAGGCACTGAAGCTTTCTTT. Its translation: CASSHLVRVGTEAFF. The full variable domain, in which reference TRBV18 and TRBJ1-1 provide the parts outside the CDR3, is NAGVMQNPRHLVRRRGQEARLRCSPMKGHSHVYWYRQLPEEGLKFMVYLQKENIIDESGMPKERFSAEFPKEGPSILRIQQVVRGDSAAYFCASSHLVRVGTEAFFGQGTRLTVV.

This clonotype was recorded once. V usage is TRBV3-1 and J usage is TRBJ2-1; perhaps D is TRBD1 or TRBD2 (5 bases each). V was pared by 0 bases and J by 3 bases, with 18 bases between. Germline values: CDR1 LGHDT, CDR2 YNNKEL (reference sequence). This CDR3 spans 18 amino acids. In DNA form, the CDR3 reads TGTGCCAGCAGCCAAGAAGGGCCCCAGGGTAGCGTCTACAATGAGCAGTTCTTC. Translated: CASSQEGPQGSVYNEQFF.

About this clonotype itself: Being one base from a much bigger clone, this may be a read error. The gene calls are TRBV4-2 and TRBJ1-1; the match to TRBD1 covers 10 bases. Germline loops: CDR1 LGHNA, CDR2 YNFKEQ. CDR3 length equals 14 residues. The CDR3 DNA sequence: TGTCCCAGCAGCCAAGGGACAGGGGCCACTGAAGCTTTCTTT. Amino acids: CPSSQGTGATEAFF.

This clonotype has just one count. This sequence joins TRBV2 and TRBJ2-5; 10 bases are shared with TRBD2. The CDR3 is 17 residues long. The germline V gene has CDR1 SNHLY and CDR2 FYNNEI. V was clipped by 5 bases and J by 2 bases; unmatched bases: 11. CDR3 nucleotides: TGTGCCAGCAGTACTAGCGGGACGCACGCGGAACAAGAGACCCAGTACTTC. Translated, it gives CASSTSGTHAEQETQYF.

The chain is built from TRBV4-1 and TRBJ2-7; 10 nucleotides line up with TRBD2. From germline, CDR1 is MGHRA and CDR2 YSYEKL. The CDR3 spans 14 residues. V was pared by 4 bases and J by 5 bases, with 5 bases of the junction left unmatched. The CDR3 protein is CASSPSSGSHEQYF. As DNA, the CDR3 is TGCGCCAGCAGCCCCTCTAGCGGGAGCCACGAGCAGTACTTC.

This clonotype was detected many times. The chain employs TRBV29-1 and TRBJ2-1, with 7 bases lining up with TRBD2. This CDR3 contains 17 residues. After removal of 1 base from V and 0 bases from J, the junction contained 9 bases not matched to a gene. The V gene's germline CDR1 is SQVTM and CDR2 ANQGSEA. The CDR3 DNA follows: TGCAGCGTTGAAGTCCTAGCGGTCCCCATCTCCTACAATGAGCAGTTCTTC. This translates into CSVEVLAVPISYNEQFF.

This clonotype was recorded many times. The genes are TRBV6-5 and TRBJ2-2; no clear D. This CDR3 has 15 amino acids. Trimming took off 0 bases at V and 5 bases at J, with 10 bases between the two ends. Germline CDR1 and CDR2: MNHEY and SVGAGI. This CDR3 is CASSYSGYLTGELFF. The CDR3 DNA sequence: TGTGCCAGCAGTTACTCAGGCTACCTAACCGGGGAGCTGTTTTTT.

V is TRBV4-1 and J is TRBJ2-3; 8 nucleotides match TRBD2. In germline, CDR1 is MGHRA, CDR2 YSYEKL. CDR3 size: 16 residues. V trimming: 0 bases; J trimming: 4 bases; junction bases outside the gene matches: 6. In DNA, the CDR3 is TGCGCCAGCAGCCAAGACGGACTAGCCGGGGCAGATACGCAGTATTTT. This translates into CASSQDGLAGADTQYF.

This clonotype was seen a few times. V and J are TRBV27 and TRBJ2-7; TRBD1 matches 8 bases. Losses at the gene ends were 5 bases for V and 2 bases for J; bases not matched to a gene: 8. The CDR3 sequence is 15 residues long. Germline CDR1 and CDR2: MNHEY and SMNVEV (reference sequence). The CDR3 DNA reads TGTGCCAGCAGTGCGGGACAGGTGTTAACCTACGAGCAGTACTTC. Protein sequence: CASSAGQVLTYEQYF.

The genes are TRBV6-1 and TRBJ2-2; 16 bases are shared with TRBD2. Germline trimming cut 6 bases from V and 4 bases from J; bases unmatched to any gene: 5. CDR3 length equals 17 residues. The germline V gene has CDR1 MNHNS and CDR2 SASEGT. The CDR3 bases are TGTGCCAGCAGGTTGGGACTAGCGGGAGGGTCCACCGGGGAGCTGTTTTTT. It codes for CASRLGLAGGSTGELFF.

V and J are TRBV5-1 and TRBJ1-1; no firm D call. The CDR3 contains 14 residues. Germline assignment: CDR1 SGHRS and CDR2 YFSETQ. The V end was cut by 2 bases, the J end by 2 bases, with 10 bases between. CDR3 nucleotides: TGCGCCAGCAGCTTAAGGGCAGGCAACACTGAAGCTTTCTTT. Protein: CASSLRAGNTEAFF.

The table lists this clonotype with a few counts. This sequence joins TRBV4-1 and TRBJ2-7; TRBD1 matches 10 bases. Per the germline V gene, CDR1 is MGHRA and CDR2 is YSYEKL. The CDR3 extends over 13 amino acids. After removal of 5 bases from V and 5 bases from J, the junction contained 3 bases not matched to a gene. The CDR3 DNA is TGCGCCAGCAGCTGGGACAGGGGAAACGAGCAGTACTTC. Its protein product is CASSWDRGNEQYF.

V gene TRBV5-1 combines with J gene TRBJ2-7; 9 bases align to TRBD1. CDR1 SGHRS and CDR2 YFSETQ come from the germline V gene. This CDR3 is 15 amino acids long. The J segment lost 2 bases and the V segment lost 7 bases, leaving 10 bases of the junction unmatched. CDR3 DNA sequence: TGCGCCAGCGGAGCGACCGGGACAGGGACCTACGAGCAGTACTTC. This sequence encodes CASGATGTGTYEQYF.

As to this clonotype: This CDR3 fails to terminate in the conserved phenylalanine or tryptophan, so it likely reflects a read error. The J gene is TRBJ2-1, the V gene TRBV27, with D perhaps matching TRBD1 or TRBD2 (5 bases each). The germline V gene encodes CDR1 MNHEY and CDR2 SMNVEV (reference sequence). This CDR3 contains 12 residues. V was pared by 2 bases and J by 13 bases, with 12 bases between. The CDR3 loop reads CASSLPSGPQFL. CDR3 coding DNA: TGTGCCAGCAGTTTACCCTCGGGACCACAGTTCTTA.

V is TRBV3-1 and J is TRBJ2-1, with D tentatively TRBD2 (6 bases). Germline V gene sequence: CDR1 LGHDT, CDR2 YNNKEL (reference sequence). This CDR3 region has 16 residues. V shed 0 bases and J shed 2 bases, with 11 bases lying between them. The CDR3: CASSQDSGVAYNEQFF. CDR3 in DNA: TGTGCCAGCAGCCAAGATTCGGGAGTTGCCTACAATGAGCAGTTCTTC.

This clonotype was seen many times. The genes are TRBV6-5 and TRBJ2-3, with TRBD2 identical over 10 bases. Germline CDR1 and CDR2: MNHEY and SVGAGI. J was trimmed by 2 bases and V by 4 bases; bases with no gene match: 15. This CDR3 has 19 residues. The CDR3 region is CASSSSGRAPPPITDTQYF. In DNA form, the CDR3 reads TGTGCCAGCAGTTCCAGCGGGAGGGCCCCACCACCCATCACAGATACGCAGTATTTT.

V usage is TRBV29-1 and J usage is TRBJ2-1; 12 nucleotides line up with TRBD2. The J segment lost 8 bases and the V segment lost 0 bases, leaving 8 bases of the junction unmatched. CDR3 length equals 16 residues. Germline CDR1 is SQVTM and CDR2 is ANQGSEA. The CDR3 DNA reads as TGCAGCGTTGAAGACCGACCGGGACTAGCGGGCGATGAGCAGTTCTTC. Protein: CSVEDRPGLAGDEQFF.

The CDR3 region has the DNA TGCAGTGCTAGAGTGCCCGGGACTAGAGCCTACGAGCAGTACTTC. Its translation is CSARVPGTRAYEQYF. This chain uses TRBV20-1 with TRBJ2-7; 8 nucleotides agree with TRBD2. The CDR3 contains 15 residues. The germline CDR1 and CDR2 sequences are DFQATT and SNEGSKA (reference sequence). V lost 1 base to trimming and J lost 2 bases; unmatched junction nucleotides: 7.

This chain links TRBV29-1 with TRBJ2-1; D is undetermined. V shed 6 bases and J shed 7 bases, with 16 bases lying between them. Germline-derived CDR1 and CDR2 are SQVTM and ANQGSEA. This CDR3 has 13 amino acids. In DNA form, the CDR3 reads TGCAGCGTGAAAACGTGGGGTTGGAATGAGCAGTTCTTC. Amino acid sequence: CSVKTWGWNEQFF.

This clonotype turned up a few times. V and J are TRBV6-5 and TRBJ2-2; D is perhaps TRBD1 (6 bases). The V end was cut by 1 base, the J end by 7 bases, with 10 bases between. This CDR3 contains 14 residues. Germline assignment: CDR1 MNHEY and CDR2 SVGAGI. The CDR3 DNA is TGTGCCAGCAGTTACTACAGGGTCAACGGGGAGCTGTTTTTT. This sequence encodes CASSYYRVNGELFF.

This clonotype has just a few counts. The rearrangement joins TRBV12-3 or TRBV12-4 to TRBJ1-2; 7 bases fit TRBD1. With V trimmed by 6 bases and J by 4 bases, 11 bases remained unmatched. The CDR3 runs 15 residues. The CDR3 DNA sequence: TGTGCCAGCAGCGACGCCCCGGGACAGTTCTATGGCTACACCTTC. Protein product: CASSDAPGQFYGYTF.

The table lists this clonotype with many counts. The rearrangement links TRBV5-1 to TRBJ2-7; D is unresolved. CDR1 and CDR2 from the germline V gene are SGHRS and YFSETQ. The CDR3 totals 12 residues. Between the trimmed V and J ends, which lost 0 bases and 5 bases, there was a span of 6 bases. CDR3 residues: CASSLDGNEQYF. The CDR3 DNA follows: TGCGCCAGCAGCTTGGATGGTAACGAGCAGTACTTC.